The 8 T cell receptor beta chains below come from one sample, sequenced in a study of human CD8 memory T cell subsets. Making the TCR beta libraries relied on UMI-labeled 5' RACE. TCRdb reprocessed the 5' RACE reads, keeping one entry per CDR3 protein, no DNA. This table lists about 11,000 distinct CDR3 sequences. Sequencing used CD8+ T cells from PBMCs. All receptors come from a human donor in good health.

This chain connects TRBV20-1 to TRBJ2-7; the D call from TCRdb, TRBD1, cannot be confirmed without DNA. This CDR3 has 17 residues. Germline CDR1 DFQATT, CDR2 SNEGSKA (reference sequence). CDR3 in amino acids: CSARDPPVLRVSYEQYF.

This sequence joins TRBV19 and TRBJ2-7. The CDR3 runs to 15 residues. Germline V CDR1 and CDR2: LNHDA, SQIVND (reference sequence). CDR3 in amino acids: CASSQVGQDAYEQYF.

Judged by frequency, this clonotype is medium-sized. The V gene is TRBV13, the J gene TRBJ1-5. Germline CDR1 PRHDT, CDR2 FYEKMQ (reference sequence). The CDR3 runs to 15 residues. The CDR3 reads CASSLGLREMEPQHF.

The chain has TRBV15 and TRBJ2-1. The CDR3 sequence is 13 residues long. The germline V gene encodes CDR1 LNHNV and CDR2 YYDKDF (reference sequence). This CDR3 reads CATGIHSYNEQFF.

V usage is TRBV5-1 and J usage is TRBJ2-5; TCRdb's D call of TRBD2 is untestable without DNA. Germline CDR1 and CDR2: SGHRS and YFSETQ. This CDR3 is built from 15 residues. The CDR3 protein is CASSLGASGQETQYF.

The chain has TRBV7-9 and TRBJ2-4. The CDR3 covers 12 residues. The germline V gene has CDR1 SEHNR and CDR2 FQNEAQ (reference sequence). The CDR3 protein is CASSLGHNIQYF.

The rearrangement links TRBV27 to TRBJ2-3; TCRdb designates TRBD1, a call that cannot be tested without DNA. Germline CDR1 MNHEY, CDR2 SMNVEV (reference sequence). This CDR3 is built from 14 residues. Here the CDR3 reads CASSQGQGMDTQYF.

V is TRBV24-1 and J is TRBJ2-2; TCRdb designates TRBD2, a call that cannot be tested without DNA. This CDR3 has 15 residues. Germline CDR1 and CDR2: KGHDR and SFDVKD. The CDR3 is CATSDSGAGLGELFF.